The 12 T cell receptor beta chains listed next were all sequenced from one sample in a study of OX40 agonist ivuxolimab in advanced cancers. This table comes from immunoSEQ multiplex PCR, and its TCRdb copy is limited to in-frame clones, with some not included. The data hold about 140,000 clones, with approximately 94% observed a single time. The material sequenced was CD4+ or CD8+ T cells sorted from blood, taken in a trial of the OX40 agonist ivuxolimab. The receptors shown here come from an adult with an advanced solid tumor such as melanoma, head and neck, liver or kidney cancer.

The genes are TRBV5-1 and TRBJ1-6; 7 bases line up with TRBD1. The CDR3 length is 12 residues. CDR1 and CDR2 from the germline V gene are SGHRS and YFSETQ. Trimming took 7 bases from V and 7 from J; bases not matched to a gene: 2. The CDR3 protein is CASRQGNSPLHF. CDR3 DNA sequence: TGCGCCAGCCGACAGGGCAATTCACCCCTCCACTTT.

The V gene is TRBV7-9, the J gene TRBJ1-6; 7 positions agree with TRBD1. The germline gives CDR1 SEHNR, CDR2 FQNEAQ (reference sequence). After removal of 2 bases from V and 13 bases from J, the junction contained 8 bases not matched to a gene. There are 14 residues in the CDR3. CDR3 sequence reads: CASSLMGQRQPLHF. The CDR3 bases are TGTGCCAGCAGCTTAATGGGACAGCGCCAGCCCCTCCACTTT.

The V and J genes are TRBV7-2 and TRBJ1-3; D gene ambiguous. V dropped 1 base and J dropped 0 bases, with 13 bases sitting between them. CDR1 and CDR2 from the germline V gene are SGHTA and FQGNSA. This CDR3 spans 17 amino acids. CDR3 nucleotides: TGTGCCAGCAGCTTAGGCGCCGGATACTCCTCTGGAAACACCATATATTTT. Residues: CASSLGAGYSSGNTIYF.

The V gene is TRBV6-5, the J gene TRBJ1-2, with D possibly matching TRBD1 (5 bases). V dropped 6 bases and J dropped 2 bases, with 16 bases sitting between them. This CDR3 spans 15 amino acids. Germline V lookup: CDR1 MNHEY, CDR2 SVGAGI. The CDR3 DNA follows: TGTGCCAGCAGCGGGGGGGGGTTCTCGAACTATGGCTACACCTTC. Amino acid sequence: CASSGGGFSNYGYTF.

This clone was seen just once. This chain connects TRBV6-6 to TRBJ2-1; D unresolved. This CDR3 comprises 12 residues. V was shortened by 8 bases and J by 6 bases, with 11 bases between the two germline ends. Germline V gives CDR1 MNHNY, CDR2 SVGAGI (reference sequence). The CDR3 protein is CASDLTGNEQFF. The DNA for the CDR3 is TGTGCCAGCGACCTGACGGGCAATGAGCAGTTCTTC.

The V call is TRBV7-8, the J call TRBJ2-1, with 7 bases aligning to TRBD2. The CDR3 extends over 16 amino acids. CDR1 is SGHVS, CDR2 FQNEAQ, per germline. The V segment lost 5 bases and the J segment 1 base; nucleotides outside the gene matches: 8. Here the CDR3 reads CASSPWGGGSYNEQFF. In nucleotides, the CDR3 is TGTGCCAGCAGCCCCTGGGGGGGAGGGTCCTACAATGAGCAGTTCTTC.

DNA for the CDR3: TGTGCCAGCAGCTTAGATCGTTCGTACAACTATGGCTACACCTTC. It specifies CASSLDRSYNYGYTF. V usage is TRBV7-2 and J usage is TRBJ1-2, with unresolved D. The CDR3 is made up of 15 amino acids. Trimming shortened V by 1 base and J by 2 bases, and 11 bases separated the two germline ends. CDR1 and CDR2 from the germline V gene are SGHTA and FQGNSA. The full variable domain, in which reference TRBV7-2 and TRBJ1-2 provide the parts outside the CDR3, is GAGVSQSPSNKVTEKGKDVELRCDPISGHTALYWYRQSLGQGLEFLIYFQGNSAPDKSGLPSDRFSAERTGGSVSTLTIQRTQQEDSAVYLCASSLDRSYNYGYTFGSGTRLTVV.

The chain links TRBV14 to TRBJ2-1, with 9 bases identical to TRBD1. Germline V gene data show CDR1 as SGHDN and CDR2 as FVKESK. Germline trimming cut 2 bases from V and 7 bases from J; bases unmatched to any gene: 9. CDR3 length: 16 residues. CDR3 in DNA: TGTGCCAGCAGCCAACTTGGGGACAGGGAGAGGAATGAGCAGTTCTTC. Amino acids: CASSQLGDRERNEQFF.

This chain joins TRBV11-2 and TRBJ2-7, with TRBD1 matching 8 bases. V lost 5 bases and J lost 0; bases outside the gene matches: 15. Germline CDR1 SGHAT, CDR2 FQNNGV. The CDR3 extends over 18 amino acids. The CDR3 region has the DNA TGTGCCAGCAGCCCCTTTAGTAGTTTCGGGACAGGCTCCTACGAGCAGTACTTC. Amino acids: CASSPFSSFGTGSYEQYF. The entire variable domain, with the rest obtained from reference TRBV11-2 and TRBJ2-7, is as follows: EAGVAQSPRYKIIEKRQSVAFWCNPISGHATLYWYQQILGQGPKLLIQFQNNGVVDDSQLPKDRFSAERLKGVDSTLKIQPAKLEDSAVYLCASSPFSSFGTGSYEQYFGPGTRLTVT.

The chain links TRBV6-5 to TRBJ1-2, with 9 bases fitting TRBD1. Germline V lookup: CDR1 MNHEY, CDR2 SVGAGI. The V segment lost 6 bases and the J segment 8 bases; nucleotides outside the gene matches: 10. CDR3 length: 14 residues. The CDR3 spells CASRKTGGARGYTF. In nucleotides, the CDR3 is TGTGCCAGCAGAAAGACAGGGGGAGCGCGAGGCTACACCTTC.

This clone was detected once. The rearrangement joins TRBV4-2 to TRBJ1-4, with a weak D call TRBD1 (5 bases). Trimming shortened V by 5 bases and J by 0 bases, and 19 bases separated the two germline ends. CDR1 and CDR2 from the germline V gene are LGHNA and YNFKEQ. This CDR3 contains 18 residues. The DNA for the CDR3 is TGTGCCAGCAGCTTGGGCAGACAGAAGACTGCAACTAATGAAAAACTGTTTTTT. This gives the protein CASSLGRQKTATNEKLFF.

V and J are TRBV11-2 and TRBJ1-2; TRBD1 aligns across 11 bases. The CDR3 covers 15 residues. V trimming: 6 bases; J trimming: 3 bases; junction bases outside the gene matches: 6. Germline CDR1 reads SGHAT; CDR2 reads FQNNGV. The CDR3 nucleotides are TGTGCCAGCAGTGCCCGGGACAGGGGGGACTATGGCTACACCTTC. Its protein is CASSARDRGDYGYTF.